These 26 T cell receptor beta chains share one sample of origin, sequenced in a study of cytomegalovirus exposure and HLA in healthy donors. In the PCR, 60 Vbeta and 13 Jbeta primers were used. Sequenced by immunoSEQ multiplex PCR; TCRdb stores in-frame clones only, minus some. In total, the table holds tens of thousands of clones. The sequencing sample was made of PBMCs. Receptors originate from a man aged 35-49 years in good health and CMV-seropositive.

The chain joins TRBV18 to TRBJ1-2; maybe TRBD1 (5 bases). Trimming removed 0 bases from V and 1 base from J, with 9 bases in between. Germline CDR1 is KGHSH and CDR2 is LQKENI. This CDR3 is built from 15 residues. The CDR3 DNA is TGTGCCAGCTCACCACCGATCGGGGGTAACTATGGCTACACCTTC. Residues: CASSPPIGGNYGYTF.

The chain carries TRBV6-5 and TRBJ2-6; 8 bases are shared with TRBD1. V trimming: 2 bases; J trimming: 10 bases; junction bases outside the gene matches: 7. This CDR3 comprises 15 residues. From germline, CDR1 is MNHEY and CDR2 SVGAGI. CDR3 in DNA: TGTGCCAGCAGTTACGACAGGGGACACGGAAACGTCCTGACTTTC. Translated, it gives CASSYDRGHGNVLTF.

V is TRBV4-2 and J is TRBJ1-5; D may be TRBD1 (5 bases). The CDR3 covers 15 residues. V shed 4 bases and J shed 6 bases, with 16 bases lying between them. CDR1 and CDR2 (germline): LGHNA, YNFKEQ. Written as DNA, the CDR3 is TGTGCCAGCAGCCCCTCCGGGGGACCGGGTCAGCCCCAGCATTTT. Its protein product is CASSPSGGPGQPQHF.

This clone is deemed medium-sized by its frequency. This sequence joins TRBV10-3 and TRBJ2-2, with TRBD2 matching over 8 bases. The CDR3 contains 12 residues. Unmatched junction bases numbered 2, after V lost 8 bases and J lost 6 bases. Germline CDR1 reads ENHRY; CDR2 reads SYGVKD. For the CDR3, the DNA is TGTGCCATCCCGGGACTAGCCGGGGAGCTGTTTTTT. Amino acid sequence: CAIPGLAGELFF.

The rearrangement links TRBV11-3 to TRBJ2-7; perhaps TRBD2 as D (6 bases). V was pared by 5 bases and J by 2 bases, with 13 bases between. The CDR3 runs to 14 residues. Germline V lookup: CDR1 SGHNT, CDR2 YENEEA. DNA for the CDR3: TGTGCCAGCAGCCCAACCGGGAGCACCTACGAGCAGTACTTC. It translates to CASSPTGSTYEQYF. Looking up the rest from reference TRBV11-3 and TRBJ2-7 gives the full variable domain: EAGVVQSPRYKIIEKKQPVAFWCNPISGHNTLYWYLQNLGQGPELLIRYENEEAVDDSQLPKDRFSAERLKGVDSTLKIQPAELGDSAVYLCASSPTGSTYEQYFGPGTRLTVT.

The rearrangement links TRBV25-1 to TRBJ1-2; D uncertain. Trimming stripped 1 base from V and 6 bases from J, with 15 bases between. Germline V lookup: CDR1 MGHDK, CDR2 SYGVNS. The CDR3 spans 15 residues. DNA of the CDR3: TGTGCCAGCAGTGAATTAACGAACCCCCGGGATGGCTACACCTTC. This encodes CASSELTNPRDGYTF.

The genes are TRBV29-1 and TRBJ2-7; a possible D gene is TRBD1 (6 bases). Trimming cost V 7 bases and J 0 bases, with 13 bases left between them. In germline, CDR1 is SQVTM, CDR2 ANQGSEA. CDR3 length: 13 residues. CDR3 nucleotide sequence: TGCAGCGCCAAACAGGGAAACTCCTACGAGCAGTACTTC. Translation gives CSAKQGNSYEQYF.

V and J are TRBV6-5 and TRBJ2-1; 10 nucleotides line up with TRBD1. V shed 5 bases, J shed 4 bases, and the junction held 5 bases outside the gene matches. Germline V gene sequence: CDR1 MNHEY, CDR2 SVGAGI. This CDR3 is built from 15 residues. CDR3 DNA: TGTGCCAGCAGTAGAGGACAGGGGGTTTACAATGAGCAGTTCTTC. Protein: CASSRGQGVYNEQFF.

The chain combines TRBV4-1 with TRBJ2-1; 7 bases match TRBD2. Germline V CDR1 and CDR2: MGHRA, YSYEKL. CDR3 length equals 12 residues. Germline trimming cut 4 bases from V and 6 bases from J; bases unmatched to any gene: 0. The DNA of the CDR3 is TGCGCCAGCAGCCGCGGGGGCAATGAGCAGTTCTTC. This encodes CASSRGGNEQFF.

The chain links TRBV5-1 to TRBJ2-1; a possible D gene is TRBD2 (6 bases). Trimming stripped 0 bases from V and 5 bases from J, with 12 bases between. The germline CDR1 and CDR2 sequences are SGHRS and YFSETQ. The CDR3 runs to 15 residues. CDR3 in DNA: TGCGCCAGCAGCTTGGGAGGGACTGAACACAATGAGCAGTTCTTC. Residues: CASSLGGTEHNEQFF.

J is TRBJ2-4 and V is TRBV4-1, with 10 bases matching TRBD2. CDR3 size: 20 residues. V shed 0 bases, J shed 0 bases, and the junction held 11 bases outside the gene matches. The germline V gene has CDR1 MGHRA and CDR2 YSYEKL. The CDR3 loop reads CASSQDEREGRKGAKNIQYF. The CDR3 DNA sequence: TGCGCCAGCAGCCAAGACGAGCGGGAGGGCCGTAAGGGAGCCAAAAACATTCAGTACTTC.

V and J are TRBV7-2 and TRBJ1-5; the D is unclear. The CDR3 is made up of 17 amino acids. V was shortened by 1 base and J by 2 bases, with 15 bases between the two germline ends. Per germline, CDR1 SGHTA and CDR2 FQGNSA. The CDR3: CASSLVSQRRGNQPQHF. DNA for the CDR3: TGTGCCAGCAGCTTAGTCTCACAACGGAGGGGCAATCAGCCCCAGCATTTT.

J is TRBJ2-1 and V is TRBV11-2, with unresolved D. Per the germline V gene, CDR1 is SGHAT and CDR2 is FQNNGV. Trimming took 2 bases from V and 0 from J, leaving 8 bases between them. The CDR3 runs 15 residues. The CDR3 reads CASSLRSDSYNEQFF. The CDR3 bases are TGTGCCAGCAGCTTAAGGAGTGACTCCTACAATGAGCAGTTCTTC. Filled out from reference TRBV11-2 and TRBJ2-1, the complete variable domain reads EAGVAQSPRYKIIEKRQSVAFWCNPISGHATLYWYQQILGQGPKLLIQFQNNGVVDDSQLPKDRFSAERLKGVDSTLKIQPAKLEDSAVYLCASSLRSDSYNEQFFGPGTRLTVL.

J is TRBJ2-5 and V is TRBV5-1; D not certain. The J call is uncertain, as TRBJ2-7 better fits the DNA end. The CDR3 has 16 amino acids. CDR1 is SGHRS and CDR2 is YFSETQ in the germline V gene. In nucleotides, the CDR3 is TGCGCCAGCAGCTTGGATCTGCCACCTCGGGTCTACGAGCAGTACTTC. It specifies CASSLDLPPRVYEQYF.

The J gene is TRBJ2-2, the V gene TRBV10-3, with 11 positions matching TRBD2. This CDR3 region has 15 residues. Germline CDR1 reads ENHRY; CDR2 reads SYGVKD. J gave up 7 bases and V 3 bases, and 4 bases lay outside the gene matches. CDR3 residues: CAISDRLAGNGELFF. CDR3 in DNA: TGTGCCATCAGTGACCGACTAGCGGGAAACGGGGAGCTGTTTTTT.

V usage is TRBV28 and J usage is TRBJ1-2; 10 nucleotides match TRBD1. CDR3 length equals 14 residues. After removal of 6 bases from V and 4 bases from J, the junction contained 5 bases not matched to a gene. The germline V gene has CDR1 MDHEN and CDR2 SYDVKM. DNA for the CDR3: TGTGCCAGCAGGGGACAGGGGCTTAGCTATGGCTACACCTTC. This codes for CASRGQGLSYGYTF.

V and J are TRBV29-1 and TRBJ1-2, with D hard to call. V was shortened by 6 bases and J by 7 bases, with 12 bases between the two germline ends. Germline lookup yields CDR1 SQVTM and CDR2 ANQGSEA. CDR3 length: 11 amino acids. For the CDR3, the DNA is TGCAGCGTCGCAGGTACCCGTGGCTACACCTTC. This translates into CSVAGTRGYTF. Supplemented by reference TRBV29-1 and TRBJ1-2, the full variable domain reads SAVISQKPSRDICQRGTSLTIQCQVDSQVTMMFWYRQQPGQSLTLIATANQGSEATYESGFVIDKFPISRPNLTFSTLTVSNMSPEDSSIYLCSVAGTRGYTFGSGTRLTVV.

CDR3 sequence: CASSLGTSGAPGAGELFF. CDR3 bases: TGTGCCAGCAGCTTAGGGACTAGCGGAGCCCCCGGAGCCGGGGAGCTGTTTTTT. The chain carries TRBV7-9 and TRBJ2-2; 10 bases fit TRBD2. This CDR3 contains 18 residues. Germline V gene data show CDR1 as SEHNR and CDR2 as FQNEAQ (reference sequence). Losses at the gene ends were 1 base for V and 6 bases for J; bases not matched to a gene: 11.

The V and J genes are TRBV7-8 and TRBJ1-4, with 7 bases lining up with TRBD1. With 2 bases clipped from V and 8 bases from J, the junction kept 5 bases outside the gene matches. Germline V gene lookup returns CDR1 SGHVS and CDR2 FQNEAQ. The CDR3 has 14 residues. This CDR3 reads CASSLRGDSEKLFF. CDR3 bases: TGTGCCAGCAGCTTAAGGGGGGACAGCGAAAAACTGTTTTTT.

The chain links TRBV30 to TRBJ2-7, with a possible D match to TRBD1 (5 bases). Per the germline V gene, CDR1 is GTSNPN and CDR2 is SVGIG (reference sequence). Trimming left V 0 bases short and J 2 bases short, with 8 bases between. The CDR3 loop spans 13 amino acids. CDR3 residues: CAWSVGPPYEQYF. As DNA, the CDR3 is TGTGCCTGGAGTGTGGGGCCCCCCTACGAGCAGTACTTC.

The V call is TRBV30, the J call TRBJ1-2; 10 bases fit TRBD1. Germline CDR1 and CDR2: GTSNPN and SVGIG (reference sequence). The length of the CDR3 is 12 residues. Germline trimming cut 7 bases from V and 8 bases from J; bases unmatched to any gene: 7. The CDR3 coding sequence is TGTGCCTATGCCGGGACAGGGGAGGGCTACACCTTC. Amino acids: CAYAGTGEGYTF.

The chain couples TRBV11-2 to TRBJ1-5, with D tentatively TRBD1 (5 bases). V shed 4 bases and J shed 2 bases, with 12 bases lying between them. The germline V gene encodes CDR1 SGHAT and CDR2 FQNNGV. The CDR3 spans 15 residues. In DNA form, the CDR3 reads TGTGCCAGCAGCTCCAGTGGAGGGGGCAATCAGCCCCAGCATTTT. Residues: CASSSSGGGNQPQHF.

This sequence joins TRBV7-9 and TRBJ2-1; unclear D gene. This CDR3 contains 13 residues. Germline CDR1 is SEHNR and CDR2 is FQNEAQ (reference sequence). V lost 5 bases and J 4 bases, leaving 9 bases between the germline ends. For the CDR3, the DNA is TGTGCCAGCAGCCCCAGTCAGTACAATGAGCAGTTCTTC. The encoded protein is CASSPSQYNEQFF.

With respect to this clone: One junction end disagrees with the germline gene, perhaps due to a read error. The CDR3 sequence: CASSPPSAGRSGNTIYF. The CDR3 DNA follows: TGTGCTAGCAGCCCCCCTAGCGCGGGACGCTCTGGAAACACCATATATTTT. The chain carries TRBV7-7 and TRBJ1-3; D might be TRBD1 (5 bases). This CDR3 is built from 17 residues. Germline V gene data show CDR1 as SSHAT and CDR2 as FNYEAQ (reference sequence).

This chain connects TRBV21-1 to TRBJ1-2; the table's D call, TRBD1, has no DNA check behind it. TRBV21-1 constitutes a pseudogene. This CDR3 region has 16 residues. CDR3 nucleotide sequence: TGTGCCAGCAGCAAAAGGAAGTCAGGGGTAAACTATGGCTACACCTTC. Translating it yields CASSKRKSGVNYGYTF.

V is TRBV30 and J is TRBJ2-3, with 16 bases fitting TRBD2. CDR3 length: 16 residues. Germline CDR1 is GTSNPN and CDR2 is SVGIG (reference sequence). J lost 4 bases, V lost 5 bases, and 6 bases had no gene match. The CDR3 DNA follows: TGTGCCTGGGGACCGGGACTAGCGGGAGGGCCAGATACGCAGTATTTT. Translation gives CAWGPGLAGGPDTQYF.